This T cell receptor (beta chain) was found in a study of blood T cell repertoires in COVID-19. Overall study: Some COVID-19 samples were acute and others convalescent; all came from the United States, Italy and Spain. The cDNA or gDNA used as material had been derived from T cells, B-cell-depleted T cells, or PBMCs.

In the study's own analysis: The authors estimated nucleated cell counts from reference gene primer amplification. Libraries were prepared by immunoSEQ multiplex PCR; TCRdb keeps only in-frame clonotypes and omits some of them. V, J and clone size were drawn from that table, and D and trimming were deduced from the DNA. The table records about 70,000 clones, 81% of them present only once. Germline values: CDR1 MNHNS, CDR2 SASEGT. The CDR3 is made up of 14 amino acids. Losses at the gene ends were 5 bases for V and 13 bases for J; bases not matched to a gene: 14. V and J are TRBV6-1 and TRBJ2-1, with 7 bases lining up with TRBD2. Source material: peripheral blood. This receptor was obtained from a woman aged 70-85 years with acute or convalescent COVID-19. The CDR3 region has the DNA TGTGCCAGCAGTTTCCGGGACTACAAGTTCGTCCAGTTCTTC. This sequence encodes CASSFRDYKFVQFF.